The present T cell receptor (beta chain) was sequenced within a study of blood T cells in healthy people across ages. Points from the study as a whole: Per-million-T-cell TCR beta diversity fell roughly linearly with age.

Trimming removed 1 base at V and 4 bases at J, with 16 bases between. Germline CDR1 KGHSH, CDR2 LQKENI. This CDR3 comprises 16 residues. On this clonotype: The antigen remains undetermined.

Using a J-beta primer mix together with a sample-barcoded 5' primer, a second PCR was run for about 6 to 11 cycles. MiXCR, applied by TCRdb to the 5' RACE reads, yields one record per CDR3 protein. Of around 970,000 distinct CDR3 sequences listed, 51% are singletons. Sequenced: blood. The chain recombines TRBV18 with TRBJ1-2, with TRBD1 as a possible D gene (5 bases). The TCR was taken from a woman aged 60-75 years in good health. The CDR3 here is CASSPLSTETRYGYTF. CDR3 sequence (DNA): TGTGCCAGCTCACCACTATCGACAGAGACCCGCTATGGCTACACCTTC.